The present entry profiles one T cell receptor beta chain with its context. TCRdb called the 5' RACE reads again in MiXCR, with one record for every CDR3 protein. The sample holds about 66,000 distinct CDR3 sequences, less than 10% seen once. This CDR3 has 16 residues. Germline CDR1 and CDR2: LNHDA and SQIVND (reference sequence). V trimming: 7 bases; J trimming: 0 bases; junction bases outside the gene matches: 9. These data originate in a study of neurological immune-mediated disorders. Time point defined: longitudinal time-point 2. The chain joins TRBV19 to TRBJ1-5, with 7 bases matching TRBD1. The clonotype originates from a man aged 30-40 years in good health. Sequenced sample: PBMCs. CDR3 coding DNA: TGTGCCAGTAAGCGGGACAGCAGAGATAGCAATCAGCCCCAGCATTTT. It encodes CASKRDSRDSNQPQHF.